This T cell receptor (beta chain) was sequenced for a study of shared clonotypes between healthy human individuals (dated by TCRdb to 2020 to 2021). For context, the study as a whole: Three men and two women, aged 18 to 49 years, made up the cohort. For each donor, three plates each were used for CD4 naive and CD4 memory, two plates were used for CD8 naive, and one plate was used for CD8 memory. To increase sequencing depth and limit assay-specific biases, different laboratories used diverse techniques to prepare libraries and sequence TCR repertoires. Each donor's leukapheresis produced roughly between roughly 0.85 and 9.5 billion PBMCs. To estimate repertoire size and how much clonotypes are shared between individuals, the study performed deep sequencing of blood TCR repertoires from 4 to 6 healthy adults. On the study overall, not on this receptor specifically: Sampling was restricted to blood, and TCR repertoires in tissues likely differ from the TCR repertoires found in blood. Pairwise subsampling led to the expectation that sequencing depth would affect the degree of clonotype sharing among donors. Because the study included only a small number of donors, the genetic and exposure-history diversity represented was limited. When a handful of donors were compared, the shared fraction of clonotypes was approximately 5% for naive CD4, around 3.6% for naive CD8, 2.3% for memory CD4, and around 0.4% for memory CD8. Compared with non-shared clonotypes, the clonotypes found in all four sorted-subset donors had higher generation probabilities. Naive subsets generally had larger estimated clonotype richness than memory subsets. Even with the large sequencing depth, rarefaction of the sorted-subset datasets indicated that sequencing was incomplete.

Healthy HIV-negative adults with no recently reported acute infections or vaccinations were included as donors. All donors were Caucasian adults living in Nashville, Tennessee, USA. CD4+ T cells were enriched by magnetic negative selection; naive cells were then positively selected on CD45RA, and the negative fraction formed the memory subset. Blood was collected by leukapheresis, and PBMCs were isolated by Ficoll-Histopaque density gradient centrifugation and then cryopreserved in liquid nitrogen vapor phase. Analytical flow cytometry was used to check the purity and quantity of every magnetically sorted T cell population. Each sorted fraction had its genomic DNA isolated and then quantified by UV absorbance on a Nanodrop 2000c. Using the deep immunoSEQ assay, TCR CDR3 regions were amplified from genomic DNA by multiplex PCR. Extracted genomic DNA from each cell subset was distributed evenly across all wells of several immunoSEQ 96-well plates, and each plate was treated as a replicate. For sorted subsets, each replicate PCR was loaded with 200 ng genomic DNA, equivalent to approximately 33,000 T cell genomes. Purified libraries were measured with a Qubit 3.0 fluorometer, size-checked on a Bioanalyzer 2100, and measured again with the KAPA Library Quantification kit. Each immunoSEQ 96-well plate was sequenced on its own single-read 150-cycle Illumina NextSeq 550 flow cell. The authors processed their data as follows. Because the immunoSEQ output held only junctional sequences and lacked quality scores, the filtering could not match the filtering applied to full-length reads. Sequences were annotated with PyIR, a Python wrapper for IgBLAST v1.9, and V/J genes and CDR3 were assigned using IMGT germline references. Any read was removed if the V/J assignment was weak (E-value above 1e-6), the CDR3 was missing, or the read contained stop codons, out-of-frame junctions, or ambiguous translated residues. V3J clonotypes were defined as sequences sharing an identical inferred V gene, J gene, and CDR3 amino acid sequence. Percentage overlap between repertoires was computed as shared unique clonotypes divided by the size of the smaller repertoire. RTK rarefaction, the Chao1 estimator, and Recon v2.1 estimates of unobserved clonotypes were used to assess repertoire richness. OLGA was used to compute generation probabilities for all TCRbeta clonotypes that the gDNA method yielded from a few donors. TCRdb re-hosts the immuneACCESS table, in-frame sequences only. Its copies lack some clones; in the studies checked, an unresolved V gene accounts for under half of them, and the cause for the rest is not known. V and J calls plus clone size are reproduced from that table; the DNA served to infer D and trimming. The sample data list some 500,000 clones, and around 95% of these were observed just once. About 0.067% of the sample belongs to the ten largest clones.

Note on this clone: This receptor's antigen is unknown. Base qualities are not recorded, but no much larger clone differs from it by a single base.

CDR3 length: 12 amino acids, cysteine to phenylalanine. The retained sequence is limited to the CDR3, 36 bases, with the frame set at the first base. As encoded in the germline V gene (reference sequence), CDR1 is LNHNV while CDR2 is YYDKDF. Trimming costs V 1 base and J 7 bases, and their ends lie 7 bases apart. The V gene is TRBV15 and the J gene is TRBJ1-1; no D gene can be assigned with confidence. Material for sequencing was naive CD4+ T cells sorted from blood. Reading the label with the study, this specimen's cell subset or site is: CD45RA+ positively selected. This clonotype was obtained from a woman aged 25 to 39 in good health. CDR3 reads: CATSRVTGEAFF. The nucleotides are TGTGCCACCAGCAGAGTCACGGGTGAAGCTTTCTTT. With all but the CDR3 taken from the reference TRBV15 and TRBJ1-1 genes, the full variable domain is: DAMVIQNPRYQVTQFGKPVTLSCSQTLNHNVMYWYQQKSSQAPKLLFHYYDKDFNNEADTPDNFQSRRPNTSFCFLDIRSPGLGDTAMYLCATSRVTGEAFFGQGTRLTVV.